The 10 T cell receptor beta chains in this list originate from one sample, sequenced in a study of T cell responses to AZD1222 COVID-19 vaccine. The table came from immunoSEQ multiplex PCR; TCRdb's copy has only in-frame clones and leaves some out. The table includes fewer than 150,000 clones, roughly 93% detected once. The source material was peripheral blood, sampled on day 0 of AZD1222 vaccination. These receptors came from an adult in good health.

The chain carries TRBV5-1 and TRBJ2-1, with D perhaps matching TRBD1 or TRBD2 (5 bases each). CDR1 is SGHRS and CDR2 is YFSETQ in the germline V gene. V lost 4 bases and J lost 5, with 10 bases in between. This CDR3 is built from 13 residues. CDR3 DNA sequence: TGCGCCAGCAGCCCTCCGGGGCACAATGAGCAGTTCTTC. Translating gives CASSPPGHNEQFF.

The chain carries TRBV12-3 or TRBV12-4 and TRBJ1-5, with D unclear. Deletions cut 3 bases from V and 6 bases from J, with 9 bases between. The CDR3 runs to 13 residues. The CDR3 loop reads CASSLSSSQPQHF. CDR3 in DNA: TGTGCCAGCAGTTTGTCTTCGAGTCAGCCCCAGCATTTT.

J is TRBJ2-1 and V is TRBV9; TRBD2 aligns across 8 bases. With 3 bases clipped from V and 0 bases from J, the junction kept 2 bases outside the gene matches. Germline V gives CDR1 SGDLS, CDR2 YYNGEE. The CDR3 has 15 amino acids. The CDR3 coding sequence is TGTGCCAGCAGCGCCAGCGGGAGCTCCTACAATGAGCAGTTCTTC. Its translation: CASSASGSSYNEQFF.

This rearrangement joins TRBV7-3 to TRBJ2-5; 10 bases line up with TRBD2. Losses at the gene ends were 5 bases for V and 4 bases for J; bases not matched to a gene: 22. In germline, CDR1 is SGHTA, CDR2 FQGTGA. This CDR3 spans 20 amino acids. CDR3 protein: CASSPRGWASGSRLLETQYF. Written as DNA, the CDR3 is TGTGCCAGCAGCCCAAGGGGCTGGGCTAGCGGGAGTCGCCTGTTAGAGACCCAGTACTTC.

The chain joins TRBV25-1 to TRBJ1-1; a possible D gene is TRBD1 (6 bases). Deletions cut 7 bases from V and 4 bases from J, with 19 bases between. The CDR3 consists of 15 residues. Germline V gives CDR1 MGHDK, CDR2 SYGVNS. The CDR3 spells CASMGWGRLGTEAFF. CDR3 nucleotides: TGTGCCAGCATGGGGTGGGGGCGATTGGGCACTGAAGCTTTCTTT.

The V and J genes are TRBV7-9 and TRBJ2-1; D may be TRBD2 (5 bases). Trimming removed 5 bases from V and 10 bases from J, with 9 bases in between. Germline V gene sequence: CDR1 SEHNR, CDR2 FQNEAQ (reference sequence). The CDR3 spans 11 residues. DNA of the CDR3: TGTGCCAGCAGCAACAAGCGGGAGCAGTTCTTC. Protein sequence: CASSNKREQFF.

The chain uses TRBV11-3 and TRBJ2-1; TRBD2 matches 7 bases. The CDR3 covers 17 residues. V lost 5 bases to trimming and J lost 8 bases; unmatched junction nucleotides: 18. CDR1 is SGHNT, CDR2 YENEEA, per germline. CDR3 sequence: CASSTRDGWEGGDEQFF. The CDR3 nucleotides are TGTGCCAGCAGCACCCGGGACGGGTGGGAGGGCGGGGATGAGCAGTTCTTC.

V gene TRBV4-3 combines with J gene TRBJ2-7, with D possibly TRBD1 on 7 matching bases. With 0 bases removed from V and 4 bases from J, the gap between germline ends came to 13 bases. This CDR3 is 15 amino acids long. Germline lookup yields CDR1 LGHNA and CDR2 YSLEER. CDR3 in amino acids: CASSQDQGGPYEQYF. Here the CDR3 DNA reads TGCGCCAGCAGCCAAGATCAGGGGGGACCTTACGAGCAGTACTTC.

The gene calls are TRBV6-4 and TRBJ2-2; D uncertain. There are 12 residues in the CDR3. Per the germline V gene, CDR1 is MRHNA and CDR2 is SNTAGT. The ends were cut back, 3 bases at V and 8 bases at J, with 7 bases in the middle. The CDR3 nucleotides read TGTGCCAGCAGTGAGGTCATAGGGGAGCTGTTTTTT. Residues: CASSEVIGELFF.

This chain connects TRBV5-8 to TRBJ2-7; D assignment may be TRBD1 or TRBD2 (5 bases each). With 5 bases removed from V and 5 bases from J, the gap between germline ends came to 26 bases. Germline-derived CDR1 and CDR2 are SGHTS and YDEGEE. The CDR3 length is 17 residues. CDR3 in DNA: TGTGCCAGCAGTCCTCCCGGGACGGCTGGGTTTGTCAACGAGCAGTACTTC. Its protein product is CASSPPGTAGFVNEQYF.